These 12 T cell receptor beta chains came from one sample sequenced in a study of blood T cell repertoires in COVID-19. Generated by immunoSEQ multiplex PCR, the TCRdb table keeps only in-frame clones and is missing some. The sample carries 200,000 to 250,000 clones, around 89% recorded once. The sample taken for sequencing was peripheral blood. These receptors were taken from a man aged 25 to 40 with COVID-19, enrolled during active disease.

The DNA of the CDR3 is TGTGCCAGCAGTCGCGGGGGGGCTAATGAAAAACTGTTTTTT. This codes for CASSRGGANEKLFF. The chain joins TRBV6-5 to TRBJ1-4; D might be TRBD1 (5 bases). This CDR3 is 14 amino acids long. CDR1 and CDR2 from the germline V gene are MNHEY and SVGAGI. The ends were cut back, 5 bases at V and 3 bases at J, with 10 bases in the middle.

This clone was counted a single time. V and J are TRBV2 and TRBJ2-5; perhaps TRBD1 as D (7 bases). The CDR3 is 13 residues long. Germline CDR1 and CDR2: SNHLY and FYNNEI. V was cut by 6 bases and J by 5 bases, with 13 bases left in between. CDR3 residues: CASREGAEETQYF. The DNA of the CDR3 is TGTGCCAGCAGGGAGGGGGCGGAGGAGACCCAGTACTTC.

The rearrangement links TRBV6-6 to TRBJ1-1, with no clear D. Per the germline V gene, CDR1 is MNHNY and CDR2 is SVGAGI (reference sequence). CDR3 length: 11 amino acids. The ends were cut back, 9 bases at V and 4 bases at J, with 9 bases in the middle. Here the CDR3 DNA reads TGTGCCAGTTCGAGCGCCACTGAAGCTTTCTTT. Translating it yields CASSSATEAFF.

This rearrangement joins TRBV18 to TRBJ2-7; 7 positions match TRBD2. From germline, CDR1 is KGHSH and CDR2 LQKENI. The V gene end was trimmed by 3 bases and the J gene end by 2 bases; junction bases not matched to a gene: 7. The CDR3 extends over 15 amino acids. The CDR3 protein is CASSPQMGGAYEQYF. The CDR3 DNA follows: TGTGCCAGCTCACCGCAAATGGGGGGGGCCTACGAGCAGTACTTC.

The chain uses TRBV12-5 and TRBJ2-7; no clear D gene. CDR3 length: 13 residues. The germline V and J ends were trimmed by 5 bases and 0 bases, with 8 bases remaining between them. Germline CDR1 reads LGHNT; CDR2 reads FRNRAP. This CDR3 reads CASGTRNSYEQYF. DNA for the CDR3: TGTGCTAGTGGTACAAGAAACTCCTACGAGCAGTACTTC.

The chain joins TRBV14 to TRBJ1-2; TRBD1 is a possible D gene (5 bases). The length of the CDR3 is 17 residues. V dropped 3 bases and J dropped 2 bases, with 19 bases sitting between them. CDR1 is SGHDN, CDR2 FVKESK, per germline. CDR3 nucleotides: TGTGCCAGCAGCCATCGGAACAGCAGGGTGGGAAACTATGGCTACACCTTC. The encoded protein is CASSHRNSRVGNYGYTF.

The chain employs TRBV7-7 and TRBJ2-7; 10 positions agree with TRBD1. Germline CDR1 reads SSHAT; CDR2 reads FNYEAQ (reference sequence). CDR3 length: 15 residues. Losses at the gene ends were 5 bases for V and 4 bases for J; bases not matched to a gene: 8. CDR3 sequence reads: CASSVGTGVTYEQYF. The CDR3 bases are TGTGCCAGCAGCGTCGGGACAGGGGTAACTTACGAGCAGTACTTC.

This CDR3 is CASSQDQAGNQPQHF. CDR3 sequence (DNA): TGTGCCAGCAGCCAAGACCAGGCTGGGAATCAGCCCCAGCATTTT. The V gene is TRBV4-2, the J gene TRBJ1-5; D not resolved. This CDR3 contains 15 residues. V was shortened by 0 bases and J by 4 bases, with 10 bases between the two germline ends. In germline, CDR1 is LGHNA, CDR2 YNFKEQ.

This clone has more than one count but fewer than ten. CDR3: CASSFGTGASPLHF. CDR3 sequence (DNA): TGCGCCAGCAGCTTCGGGACAGGTGCTTCACCCCTCCACTTT. The V gene is TRBV5-1, the J gene TRBJ1-6; 8 bases align to TRBD1. The ends lost 2 bases at V and 9 bases at J; junction bases unmatched: 4. The CDR3 totals 14 residues. The germline gives CDR1 SGHRS, CDR2 YFSETQ.

The chain joins TRBV29-1 to TRBJ1-2, with D tentatively TRBD1 (5 bases). V lost 7 bases and J lost 2, with 14 bases in between. This CDR3 spans 13 amino acids. Per germline, CDR1 SQVTM and CDR2 ANQGSEA. The chain's CDR3 is CSGGDRDNYGYTF. CDR3 nucleotide sequence: TGCAGCGGCGGGGACCGGGACAACTATGGCTACACCTTC.

The chain uses TRBV7-9 and TRBJ2-4; TRBD1 matches 7 bases. The CDR3 is made up of 17 amino acids. Trimming at V came to 5 bases and at J to 3 bases, leaving 13 bases not matched to a gene. Germline V gene lookup returns CDR1 SEHNR and CDR2 FQNEAQ (reference sequence). CDR3 residues: CASSHAGGRGVKNIQYF. The CDR3 nucleotides read TGTGCCAGCAGCCATGCAGGGGGAAGAGGGGTCAAAAACATTCAGTACTTC. Using reference TRBV7-9 and TRBJ2-4 for the parts outside the CDR3, the full variable domain is DTGVSQNPRHKITKRGQNVTFRCDPISEHNRLYWYRQTLGQGPEFLTYFQNEAQLEKSRLLSDRFSAERPKGSFSTLEIQRTEQGDSAMYLCASSHAGGRGVKNIQYFGAGTRLSVL.

This sequence joins TRBV3-1 (or the pseudogene TRBV3-2) and TRBJ1-4; D is perhaps TRBD1 (5 bases). The CDR3 spans 15 residues. Trimming cost V 1 base and J 7 bases, with 13 bases left between them. Germline CDR1 LGHDT, CDR2 YNNKEL (reference sequence). The CDR3 DNA reads as TGTGCCAGCAGCCAAGGGACGGGGGTAGGTGAAAAACTGTTTTTT. Its translation is CASSQGTGVGEKLFF.